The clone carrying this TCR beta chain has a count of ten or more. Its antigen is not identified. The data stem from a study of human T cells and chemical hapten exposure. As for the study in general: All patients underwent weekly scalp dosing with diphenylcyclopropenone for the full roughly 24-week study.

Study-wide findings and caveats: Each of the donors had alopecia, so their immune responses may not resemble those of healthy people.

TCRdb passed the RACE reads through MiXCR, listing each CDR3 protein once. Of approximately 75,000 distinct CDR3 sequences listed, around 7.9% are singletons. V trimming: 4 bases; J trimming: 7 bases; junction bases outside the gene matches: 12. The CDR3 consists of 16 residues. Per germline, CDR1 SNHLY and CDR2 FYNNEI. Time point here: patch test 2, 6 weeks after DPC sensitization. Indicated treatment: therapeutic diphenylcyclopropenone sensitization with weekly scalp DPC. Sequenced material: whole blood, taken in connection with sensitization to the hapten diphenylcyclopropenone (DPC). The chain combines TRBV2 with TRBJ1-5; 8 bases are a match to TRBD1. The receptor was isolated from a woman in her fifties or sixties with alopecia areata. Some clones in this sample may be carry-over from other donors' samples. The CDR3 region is CASSVADRDAWQPQHF. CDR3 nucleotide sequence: TGTGCCAGCAGTGTTGCGGACAGGGACGCGTGGCAGCCCCAGCATTTT.